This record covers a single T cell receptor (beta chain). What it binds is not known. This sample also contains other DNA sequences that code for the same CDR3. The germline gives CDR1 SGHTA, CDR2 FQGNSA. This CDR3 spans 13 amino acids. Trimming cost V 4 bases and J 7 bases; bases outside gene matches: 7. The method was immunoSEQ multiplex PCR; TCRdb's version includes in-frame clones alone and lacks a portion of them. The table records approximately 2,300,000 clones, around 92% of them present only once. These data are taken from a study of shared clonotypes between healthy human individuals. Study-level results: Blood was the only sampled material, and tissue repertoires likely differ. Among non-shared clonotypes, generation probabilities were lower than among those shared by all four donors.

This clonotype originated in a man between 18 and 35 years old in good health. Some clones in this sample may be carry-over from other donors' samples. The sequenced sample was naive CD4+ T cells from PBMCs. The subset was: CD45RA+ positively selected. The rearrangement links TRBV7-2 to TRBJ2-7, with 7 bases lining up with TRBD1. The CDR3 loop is CASSSRQGGEQYF. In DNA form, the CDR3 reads TGTGCCAGCAGCTCCCGACAGGGTGGTGAGCAGTACTTC.